The rows below give T cell receptor beta chains drawn from one sample of a study of cytomegalovirus exposure and HLA in healthy donors. Libraries were prepared by immunoSEQ multiplex PCR; TCRdb keeps only in-frame clonotypes and omits some of them. The sample holds some 120,000 clones, roughly four fifths seen once. Sequencing was performed on PBMCs. These TCRs come from a woman between 18 and 29 years old in good health and CMV-seronegative. The CDR3 runs from the conserved cysteine through the conserved F or W. Fields, in order: CDR3 protein, V gene, J gene.

cdr3_aa: CASSPGQGSETQYF; v_call: TRBV4-2; j_call: TRBJ2-5
cdr3_aa: CASSGTGSTDTQYF; v_call: TRBV2; j_call: TRBJ2-3
cdr3_aa: CASSLELAGVNEQFF; v_call: TRBV7-2; j_call: TRBJ2-1
cdr3_aa: CSVKEVFPGNTIYF; v_call: TRBV29-1; j_call: TRBJ1-3
cdr3_aa: CASSGMRGAEAFF; v_call: TRBV7-9; j_call: TRBJ1-1
cdr3_aa: CASSPFSRGTQETQYF; v_call: TRBV28; j_call: TRBJ2-5
cdr3_aa: CASSYLRGYGYTF; v_call: TRBV6-5; j_call: TRBJ1-2
cdr3_aa: CASSPPYRAYNEQFF; v_call: TRBV14; j_call: TRBJ2-1
cdr3_aa: CASSNRSYEQYF; v_call: TRBV7-8; j_call: TRBJ2-7
cdr3_aa: CASMMRTGGVGSPNQPQHF; v_call: TRBV27; j_call: TRBJ1-5
cdr3_aa: CATSRDRGIGDTQYF; v_call: TRBV15; j_call: TRBJ2-3
cdr3_aa: CASSITGGNTEAFF; v_call: TRBV7-8; j_call: TRBJ1-1
cdr3_aa: CASSADRGNQPQHF; v_call: TRBV6-5; j_call: TRBJ1-5
cdr3_aa: CASSSWDTMNSPLHF; v_call: TRBV7-9; j_call: TRBJ1-6
cdr3_aa: CASSTGTAGDQPQHF; v_call: TRBV5-1; j_call: TRBJ1-5
cdr3_aa: CASSFTGKGTGELFF; v_call: TRBV27; j_call: TRBJ2-2
cdr3_aa: CASNEGGTNTEAFF; v_call: TRBV2; j_call: TRBJ1-1
cdr3_aa: CASSSGAQNTEAFF; v_call: TRBV28; j_call: TRBJ1-1
cdr3_aa: CASSLDGEWTGELFF; v_call: TRBV7-9; j_call: TRBJ2-2
cdr3_aa: CASGTGDFSNQPQHF; v_call: TRBV6-1; j_call: TRBJ1-5
cdr3_aa: CSVDPGLIYGYTF; v_call: TRBV29-1; j_call: TRBJ1-2
cdr3_aa: CASTPGLASTDTQYF; v_call: TRBV5-1; j_call: TRBJ2-3
cdr3_aa: CASRNRGPNTEAFF; v_call: TRBV28; j_call: TRBJ1-1
cdr3_aa: CASSLAGQPYEQYF; v_call: TRBV28; j_call: TRBJ2-7
cdr3_aa: CSVGAESGFMPFF; v_call: TRBV29-1; j_call: TRBJ1-1
cdr3_aa: CASSITDNEQFF; v_call: TRBV6-1; j_call: TRBJ2-1
cdr3_aa: CASSQTGTGIGEKLFF; v_call: TRBV5-6; j_call: TRBJ1-4
cdr3_aa: CASSIVQGFWETQYF; v_call: TRBV19; j_call: TRBJ2-5
cdr3_aa: CASSNHRGRGSPEAFF; v_call: TRBV5-4; j_call: TRBJ1-1
cdr3_aa: CSVVGDDTDTQYF; v_call: TRBV29-1; j_call: TRBJ2-3
cdr3_aa: CATSRDGTPNTEAFF; v_call: TRBV15; j_call: TRBJ1-1
cdr3_aa: CASSPPGKPYEQYF; v_call: TRBV7-9; j_call: TRBJ2-7
cdr3_aa: CASKDADRRHNYGYTF; v_call: TRBV2; j_call: TRBJ1-2
cdr3_aa: CASSENLGYAGGETQYF; v_call: TRBV2; j_call: TRBJ2-5
cdr3_aa: CASSPRRSQGSYNEQFF; v_call: TRBV7-2; j_call: TRBJ2-1
cdr3_aa: CASSERWRQTREQYF; v_call: TRBV28; j_call: TRBJ2-7
cdr3_aa: CASSSPGSGYEQYF; v_call: TRBV6-6; j_call: TRBJ2-7
cdr3_aa: CASSQGWNTEAFF; v_call: TRBV4-1; j_call: TRBJ1-1
cdr3_aa: CASSLAVFDSYEQYF; v_call: TRBV5-8; j_call: TRBJ2-7
cdr3_aa: CASSLVGSSYNEQFF; v_call: TRBV5-1; j_call: TRBJ2-1
cdr3_aa: CASSEGSAGGLSYGYTF; v_call: TRBV2; j_call: TRBJ1-2
cdr3_aa: CALQGRGTEAFF; v_call: TRBV30; j_call: TRBJ1-1
cdr3_aa: CASSSNRGTDTQYF; v_call: TRBV5-1; j_call: TRBJ2-3
cdr3_aa: CASTTGSYNEQFF; v_call: TRBV7-9; j_call: TRBJ2-1
cdr3_aa: CASSLGQGLSPLHF; v_call: TRBV6-1; j_call: TRBJ1-6
cdr3_aa: CSVDTGFSYEQYF; v_call: TRBV29-1; j_call: TRBJ2-7
cdr3_aa: CASGGTGANYGYTF; v_call: TRBV6-5; j_call: TRBJ1-2
cdr3_aa: CASRGGDLSPLHF; v_call: TRBV5-4; j_call: TRBJ1-6
cdr3_aa: CASSLAGQAGHEQYF; v_call: TRBV5-1; j_call: TRBJ2-7
cdr3_aa: CASSPLQGTPNEKLFF; v_call: TRBV28; j_call: TRBJ1-4
cdr3_aa: CASSGRGQPQHF; v_call: TRBV2; j_call: TRBJ1-5
cdr3_aa: CASSKSGEQYF; v_call: TRBV21-1; j_call: TRBJ2-7
cdr3_aa: CASSGGSGQGEFYTF; v_call: TRBV5-1; j_call: TRBJ1-2
cdr3_aa: CASSKLDRSNEKLFF; v_call: TRBV28; j_call: TRBJ1-4
cdr3_aa: CAIKGAREEKLFF; v_call: TRBV10-3; j_call: TRBJ1-4